This T cell receptor beta chain comes out of a study of long-term antiretroviral therapy in people with HIV. At the survey level, the v3.0 immunoSEQ assay was run. Sequencing was performed with immunoSEQ multiplex PCR; in TCRdb, only in-frame clones are kept and a portion is missing. Of 20,000 to 25,000 clones listed, roughly 96% were seen once; the top ten hold around 2.3%. This CDR3 contains 15 residues. Between the trimmed V and J ends, which lost 5 bases and 1 base, there was a span of 14 bases. From germline, CDR1 is MNHNS and CDR2 SASEGT. The sequence derives from a woman between 45 and 65 years old with HIV. Source: unsorted PBMCs, taken more than 4.7 years after starting antiretroviral therapy. The rearrangement joins TRBV6-1 to TRBJ2-5; D is unresolved. CDR3 DNA: TGTGCCAGCAGTTCGCGTACAACCCCCCAAGAGACCCAGTACTTC. Its protein product is CASSSRTTPQETQYF.